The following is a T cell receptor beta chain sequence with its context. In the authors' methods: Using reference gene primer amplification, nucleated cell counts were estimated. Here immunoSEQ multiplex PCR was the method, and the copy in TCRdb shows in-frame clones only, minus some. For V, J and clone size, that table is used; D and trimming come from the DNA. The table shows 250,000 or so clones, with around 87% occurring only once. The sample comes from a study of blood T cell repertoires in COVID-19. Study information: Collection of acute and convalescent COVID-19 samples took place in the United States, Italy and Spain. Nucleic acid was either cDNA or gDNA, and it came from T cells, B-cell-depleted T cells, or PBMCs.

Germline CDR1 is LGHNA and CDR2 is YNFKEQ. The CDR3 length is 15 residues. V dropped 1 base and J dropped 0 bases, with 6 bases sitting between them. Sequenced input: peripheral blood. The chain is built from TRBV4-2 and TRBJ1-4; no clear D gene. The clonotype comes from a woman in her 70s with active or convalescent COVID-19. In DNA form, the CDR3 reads TGTGCCAGCAGCCAAGCGGAGACAACTAATGAAAAACTGTTTTTT. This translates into CASSQAETTNEKLFF.